A single sample gave rise to the 7 T cell receptor beta chains below, sequenced in a study of blood T cell repertoires in COVID-19. Using immunoSEQ multiplex PCR, the repertoire was profiled, and TCRdb retains in-frame clones only, with some absent. The sample has 65,000 to 75,000 clones, roughly nine tenths seen once. The specimen was peripheral blood. These receptors all stem from a woman aged 50 to 65 with active COVID-19.

This clone was detected only once. The chain has TRBV5-1 and TRBJ2-5; 9 bases map to TRBD1. Per the germline V gene, CDR1 is SGHRS and CDR2 is YFSETQ. There are 15 residues in the CDR3. With V trimmed by 2 bases and J by 4 bases, 6 bases remained unmatched. The CDR3 reads CASSFDRGYGETQYF. For the CDR3, the DNA is TGCGCCAGCAGCTTCGACAGGGGGTATGGAGAGACCCAGTACTTC.

The V and J genes are TRBV4-1 and TRBJ1-5; a weak D match, TRBD1 (5 bases). Trimming left V 5 bases short and J 4 bases short, with 12 bases between. Germline V gene lookup returns CDR1 MGHRA and CDR2 YSYEKL. The CDR3 loop spans 14 amino acids. In DNA, the CDR3 is TGCGCCAGCAGCACCTCCGCAGGGAATCAGCCCCAGCATTTT. It specifies CASSTSAGNQPQHF.

The gene calls are TRBV5-1 and TRBJ2-2; D is perhaps TRBD1 (6 bases). From germline, CDR1 is SGHRS and CDR2 YFSETQ. The ends were cut back, 0 bases at V and 4 bases at J, with 10 bases in the middle. The CDR3 loop spans 15 amino acids. The CDR3 region has the DNA TGCGCCAGCAGCTTGGAGGCAGGGGTCACCGGGGAGCTGTTTTTT. Its protein is CASSLEAGVTGELFF.

This rearrangement joins TRBV18 to TRBJ1-2; D not certain. Trimming removed 2 bases from V and 5 bases from J, with 15 bases in between. This CDR3 has 15 amino acids. The germline CDR1 and CDR2 sequences are KGHSH and LQKENI. CDR3: CASSPTEGLGYGYTF. The CDR3 DNA follows: TGTGCCAGCTCACCAACCGAGGGCCTCGGGTATGGCTACACCTTC.

This chain uses TRBV10-1 with TRBJ2-1; 10 bases are a match to TRBD2. V gave up 2 bases and J gave up 2 bases; unmatched junction bases: 3. The CDR3 is 16 residues long. Germline lookup yields CDR1 WNHNN and CDR2 SYGVQD (reference sequence). CDR3 protein: CASSERTSGPYNEQFF. CDR3 bases: TGCGCCAGCAGTGAGAGGACTAGCGGCCCCTACAATGAGCAGTTCTTC.

This chain joins TRBV30 and TRBJ2-3, with 9 bases matching TRBD2. V trimming: 2 bases; J trimming: 0 bases; junction bases outside the gene matches: 6. This CDR3 region has 16 residues. Germline values: CDR1 GTSNPN, CDR2 SVGIG (reference sequence). The CDR3 DNA reads as TGTGCCTGGAGTCCTGGACTAGCGTACAGCACAGATACGCAGTATTTT. Its translation is CAWSPGLAYSTDTQYF.

A single count supports this clone. The V call is TRBV3-1 (or the pseudogene TRBV3-2), the J call TRBJ2-7; perhaps TRBD1 as D (5 bases). Trimming shortened V by 5 bases and J by 4 bases, and 9 bases separated the two germline ends. The CDR3 is 12 residues long. In germline, CDR1 is LGHDT, CDR2 YNNKEL (reference sequence). CDR3 coding DNA: TGTGCCAGCAGCGACAGACGGTACGAGCAGTACTTC. Translation: CASSDRRYEQYF.